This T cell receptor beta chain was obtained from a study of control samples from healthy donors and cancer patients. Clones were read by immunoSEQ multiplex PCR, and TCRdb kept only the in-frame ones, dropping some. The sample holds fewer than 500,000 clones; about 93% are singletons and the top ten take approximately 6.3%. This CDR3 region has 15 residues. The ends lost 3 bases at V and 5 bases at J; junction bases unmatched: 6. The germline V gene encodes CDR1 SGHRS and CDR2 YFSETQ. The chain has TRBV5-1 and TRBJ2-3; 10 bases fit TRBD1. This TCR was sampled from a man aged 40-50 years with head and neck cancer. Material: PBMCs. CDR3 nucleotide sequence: TGCGCCAGCAGCTCCCCCGGGACAGGGGTAGATACGCAGTATTTT. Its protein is CASSSPGTGVDTQYF.